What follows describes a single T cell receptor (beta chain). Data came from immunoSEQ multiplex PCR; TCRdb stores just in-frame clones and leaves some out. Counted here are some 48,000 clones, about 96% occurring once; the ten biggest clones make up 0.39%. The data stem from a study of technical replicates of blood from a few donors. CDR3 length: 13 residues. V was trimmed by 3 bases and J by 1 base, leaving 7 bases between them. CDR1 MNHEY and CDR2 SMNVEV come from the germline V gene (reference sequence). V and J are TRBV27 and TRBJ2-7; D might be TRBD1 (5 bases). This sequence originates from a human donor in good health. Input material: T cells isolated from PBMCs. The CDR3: CASSFQGSYEQYF. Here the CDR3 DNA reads TGTGCCAGCAGTTTTCAGGGATCCTACGAGCAGTACTTC.